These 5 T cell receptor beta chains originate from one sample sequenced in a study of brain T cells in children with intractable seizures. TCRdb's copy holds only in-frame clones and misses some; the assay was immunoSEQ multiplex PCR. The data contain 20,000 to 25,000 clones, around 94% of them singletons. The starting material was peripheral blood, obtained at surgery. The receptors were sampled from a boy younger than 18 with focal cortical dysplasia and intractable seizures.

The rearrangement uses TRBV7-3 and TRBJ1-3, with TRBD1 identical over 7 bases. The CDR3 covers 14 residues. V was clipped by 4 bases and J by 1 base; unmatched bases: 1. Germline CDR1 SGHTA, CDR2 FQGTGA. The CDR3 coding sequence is TGTGCCAGCAGCTACAGGGGTTCTGGAAACACCATATATTTT. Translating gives CASSYRGSGNTIYF.

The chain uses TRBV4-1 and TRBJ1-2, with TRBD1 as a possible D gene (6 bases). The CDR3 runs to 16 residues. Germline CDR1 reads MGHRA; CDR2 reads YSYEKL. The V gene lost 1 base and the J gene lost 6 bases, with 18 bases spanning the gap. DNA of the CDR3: TGCGCCAGCAGCCAAGTAATACAGGGAAGGGGCCATGGCTACACCTTC. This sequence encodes CASSQVIQGRGHGYTF.

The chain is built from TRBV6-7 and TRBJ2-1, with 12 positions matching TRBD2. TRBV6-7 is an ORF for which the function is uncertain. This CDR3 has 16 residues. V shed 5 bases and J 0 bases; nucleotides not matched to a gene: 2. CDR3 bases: TGTGCCAGCAGTCTGACTAGCGGGAGCTCCTACAATGAGCAGTTCTTC. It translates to CASSLTSGSSYNEQFF.

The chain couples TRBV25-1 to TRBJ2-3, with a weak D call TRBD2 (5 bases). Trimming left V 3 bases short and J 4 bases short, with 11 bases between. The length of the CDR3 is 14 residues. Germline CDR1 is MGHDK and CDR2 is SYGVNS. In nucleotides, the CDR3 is TGTGCCAGCAGTGATCTGAGGGCAGCAGATACGCAGTATTTT. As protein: CASSDLRAADTQYF.

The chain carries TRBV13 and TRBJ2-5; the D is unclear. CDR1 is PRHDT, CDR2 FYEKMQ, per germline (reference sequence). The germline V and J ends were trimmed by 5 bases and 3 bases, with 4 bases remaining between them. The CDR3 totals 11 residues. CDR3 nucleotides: TGTGCCAGCAGCGTAGAAGAGACCCAGTACTTC. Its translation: CASSVEETQYF.